Reported below is one T cell receptor beta chain. The germline V gene encodes CDR1 SGDLS and CDR2 YYNGEE. The CDR3 covers 18 residues. Between the trimmed V and J ends, which lost 3 bases and 0 bases, there was a span of 16 bases. The data originate from a study of T cell responses to AZD1222 COVID-19 vaccine. Clones were read by immunoSEQ multiplex PCR, and TCRdb kept only the in-frame ones, dropping some. The sample yields some 120,000 clones, about 89% seen once. Sample: peripheral blood, taken on day 0 of AZD1222 vaccination. The TCR originated in an adult in good health. The rearrangement joins TRBV9 to TRBJ2-6, with D perhaps matching TRBD1 or TRBD2 (7 bases each). CDR3 nucleotides: TGTGCCAGCAGCGCCTCTGCAGGGGGGGTCTCTGGGGCCAACGTCCTGACTTTC. Protein sequence: CASSASAGGVSGANVLTF.